This T cell receptor beta chain was recorded in a study of CD8 T cells in Susac syndrome. The wider study: Sequenced Susac syndrome patients included five or six with clinically active disease and about eight in remission.

A note on this clonotype: The antigen is not known.

With random hexamers, reverse transcription was performed on about 0.5 to 1 ug of RNA. It was immunoSEQ multiplex PCR that amplified TCR beta CDR3 across 54 Vbeta and 13 Jbeta. MiXCR, run by TCRdb on the immunoSEQ multiplex PCR reads, gives a single entry per CDR3 protein. The sample lists under 95,000 distinct CDR3 sequences, 95% occurring once. The CDR3 has 11 residues. CDR1 is SNHLY, CDR2 FYNNEI, per germline. The V end was cut by 2 bases, the J end by 9 bases, with 7 bases between. TCR beta sequencing was performed on blood CD8+ and CD4+ T cells. The study's findings and limits: The study admitted that it had a relatively small number of individuals in its TCR sequencing and HLA analysis.

This clonotype was sampled from a human donor with Susac syndrome. The chain has TRBV2 and TRBJ2-5; no definite D call. Sample: CD8+ T cells from PBMCs. This chain's CDR3 is CASSESVPQYF. The DNA of the CDR3 is TGTGCCAGCAGTGAATCCGTGCCCCAGTACTTC.